This T cell receptor beta chain was captured in a study of blood T cells in healthy people across ages. In the study overall: Every two T cells gave about one barcoded beta molecule via template switching. Study-level results: Investigators treated diversity estimates from one million T cells as underestimates. The fall in TCR beta diversity per million T cells was roughly linear with age.

There are a few counts of this clonotype. Its matching antigen is unknown. PCR was performed a second time for 7 to 11 cycles using a sample-barcoded 5' primer and a J-beta primer mix. MiXCR, applied by TCRdb to the 5' RACE reads, yields one record per CDR3 protein. The sample has about 670,000 distinct CDR3 sequences; around 38% are singletons. The CDR3 spans 15 residues. The germline V gene encodes CDR1 SGHDN and CDR2 FVKESK. The V segment lost 7 bases and the J segment 7 bases; nucleotides outside the gene matches: 8. The receptor's source is a man older than 75 in good health. The chain is built from TRBV14 and TRBJ2-1, with 12 bases that match TRBD2. The sample consisted of blood. The chain's CDR3 is CASTRVLAGGNEQFF. The CDR3 coding sequence is TGTGCCAGCACCCGAGTTCTAGCGGGAGGGAATGAGCAGTTCTTC.